The clone carrying this TCR beta chain was detected only once. V lost 3 bases to trimming and J lost 4 bases; unmatched junction nucleotides: 3. Germline V gene lookup returns CDR1 MDHEN and CDR2 SYDVKM. This CDR3 is built from 14 residues. The data originate from a study of shared clonotypes between healthy human individuals. The assay was run at deep level. Original methodology: ImmunoSEQ supplied junction-only sequences lacking quality scores, so filtering was different. Clones were read by immunoSEQ multiplex PCR, and TCRdb kept only the in-frame ones, dropping some. That table gives V, J and clone size, and the DNA gave D and trimming. Of hundreds of thousands of clones in the sample, about 96% were seen once. In the naive CD8 group, cells lacked CD45RO and were positively selected for CCR7, so terminally differentiated effector memory CD45RA+ cells were left out.

This TCR was sampled from a woman in her twenties or thirties in good health. Sequenced: naive CD8+ T cells sorted from blood. The V and J genes are TRBV28 and TRBJ1-5, with 7 bases matching TRBD1. The CDR3 reads CASSLGQPNQPQHF. CDR3 nucleotides: TGTGCCAGCAGTTTGGGACAGCCTAATCAGCCCCAGCATTTT.